Following are 25 T cell receptor beta chains from one sample sequenced in a study of blood T cell repertoires in COVID-19. Libraries were prepared by immunoSEQ multiplex PCR; TCRdb keeps only in-frame clonotypes and omits some of them. The data contain under 95,000 clones, 65% to 80% of them singletons. Sequences were obtained from peripheral blood. Receptor source: a man in his 70s with acute or convalescent COVID-19.

The chain employs TRBV19 and TRBJ1-4; 9 positions agree with TRBD1. The V and J ends lost 5 bases and 5 bases, in that order; junction bases with no gene match: 6. CDR1 LNHDA and CDR2 SQIVND come from the germline V gene (reference sequence). The CDR3 contains 15 residues. CDR3 protein: CASSAGTGLNEKLFF. CDR3 DNA: TGTGCCAGTAGTGCCGGGACAGGGTTGAATGAAAAACTGTTTTTT.

This clone has just a few counts. The genes are TRBV7-3 and TRBJ2-7, with TRBD1 matching over 10 bases. The CDR3 has 15 amino acids. From germline, CDR1 is SGHTA and CDR2 FQGTGA. V dropped 5 bases and J dropped 2; count of bases not matched to a gene: 6. The CDR3 loop reads CASSPYGTGAYEQYF. CDR3 DNA: TGTGCCAGCAGCCCCTATGGGACAGGGGCCTACGAGCAGTACTTC.

This clone was counted between two and nine times. The V gene is TRBV10-2, the J gene TRBJ1-2; 7 nucleotides align to TRBD1. V shed 7 bases and J 10 bases; nucleotides not matched to a gene: 6. The length of the CDR3 is 11 residues. Germline V gene data show CDR1 as WSHSY and CDR2 as SAAADI. CDR3 sequence reads: CASKTGQIYTF. The CDR3 region has the DNA TGCGCCAGCAAGACAGGGCAGATCTACACCTTC.

V gene TRBV2 combines with J gene TRBJ2-7; the match to TRBD2 covers 9 bases. The V and J ends lost 6 bases and 1 base, in that order; junction bases with no gene match: 7. Germline V lookup: CDR1 SNHLY, CDR2 FYNNEI. The CDR3 is made up of 15 amino acids. This CDR3 reads CASSPGLAGSYEQYF. CDR3 DNA: TGTGCCAGCAGCCCTGGGCTAGCGGGGTCCTACGAGCAGTACTTC.

This sequence joins TRBV4-1 and TRBJ1-1; D is unresolved. Trimming left V 1 base short and J 11 bases short, with 11 bases between. The CDR3 consists of 12 residues. CDR1 and CDR2 from the germline V gene are MGHRA and YSYEKL. The CDR3 nucleotides read TGCGCCAGCAGCCAAGGCCTGCACGGGGCTTTCTTT. Its protein is CASSQGLHGAFF.

The chain couples TRBV12-1 to TRBJ2-1; the table's D call, TRBD2, was not checked against the DNA. TRBV12-1 is a documented pseudogene. The CDR3 has 14 amino acids. Here the CDR3 reads CASSSSGLADEQFF. The CDR3 coding sequence is TGTGCCAGCAGCTCATCTGGACTAGCGGATGAGCAGTTCTTC.

This clone was detected only a few times. The chain carries TRBV29-1 and TRBJ1-5; perhaps TRBD1 as D (6 bases). Per the germline V gene, CDR1 is SQVTM and CDR2 is ANQGSEA. Trimming took off 5 bases at V and 0 bases at J, with 8 bases between the two ends. This CDR3 has 13 residues. Here the CDR3 DNA reads TGCAGCGTTCGACAGGATAGCAATCAGCCCCAGCATTTT. This codes for CSVRQDSNQPQHF.

The V gene is TRBV19, the J gene TRBJ1-5; the match to TRBD1 covers 8 bases. The CDR3 has 16 amino acids. The germline V gene encodes CDR1 LNHDA and CDR2 SQIVND (reference sequence). V gave up 5 bases and J gave up 6 bases; unmatched junction bases: 12. This chain's CDR3 is CASSFSTGAGGQPQHF. Written as DNA, the CDR3 is TGTGCCAGTAGTTTTTCGACAGGGGCTGGTGGTCAGCCCCAGCATTTT.

Only one count was recorded for this clone. The J gene is TRBJ2-1, the V gene TRBV2, with D tentatively TRBD1 (6 bases). This CDR3 has 15 residues. The V gene lost 8 bases and the J gene lost 7 bases, with 21 bases spanning the gap. From germline, CDR1 is SNHLY and CDR2 FYNNEI. Here the CDR3 reads CASGKDRPIENEQFF. In DNA form, the CDR3 reads TGTGCCAGCGGCAAGGACAGACCTATTGAGAATGAGCAGTTCTTC.

The rearrangement links TRBV18 to TRBJ2-7, with 8 bases lining up with TRBD1. Germline CDR1 and CDR2: KGHSH and LQKENI. The CDR3 runs 14 residues. V shed 3 bases, J shed 7 bases, and the junction held 8 bases outside the gene matches. In DNA, the CDR3 is TGTGCCAGCTCACCCGTCCAGGGGGCTGGAGAGCAGTACGTC. This codes for CASSPVQGAGEQYV.

V and J are TRBV25-1 and TRBJ2-5; 8 positions match TRBD2. V was clipped by 3 bases and J by 1 base; unmatched bases: 7. Germline V CDR1 and CDR2: MGHDK, SYGVNS. This CDR3 is 16 amino acids long. CDR3 in amino acids: CASSETGGGPQETQYF. The CDR3 nucleotides read TGTGCCAGCAGTGAGACGGGAGGGGGTCCCCAAGAGACCCAGTACTTC.

This clone was counted a few times. CDR3 protein: CASSRGTGGNQPQHF. CDR3 nucleotide sequence: TGTGCCAGCAGCCGAGGGACAGGGGGCAATCAGCCCCAGCATTTT. This chain joins TRBV6-5 and TRBJ1-5; TRBD1 matches 10 bases. Germline lookup yields CDR1 MNHEY and CDR2 SVGAGI. The CDR3 consists of 15 residues. Trimming cost V 6 bases and J 2 bases; bases outside gene matches: 4.

The chain joins TRBV5-6 to TRBJ2-7; the D is unclear. The germline V gene encodes CDR1 SGHDT and CDR2 YYEEEE. The CDR3 is made up of 13 amino acids. The germline V and J ends were trimmed by 4 bases and 3 bases, with 11 bases remaining between them. As DNA, the CDR3 is TGTGCCAGCAGCCCGGTTGGGCTCTACGAGCAGTACTTC. It is translated as CASSPVGLYEQYF.

This chain links TRBV28 with TRBJ2-7, with TRBD1 matching over 8 bases. The CDR3 loop spans 14 amino acids. Trimming removed 6 bases from V and 6 bases from J; junction bases left unmatched: 10. Germline-derived CDR1 and CDR2 are MDHEN and SYDVKM. CDR3 region: CASSTLSRGREQYV. The CDR3, as DNA: TGTGCCAGCAGCACACTCTCCAGGGGGCGCGAGCAGTACGTC.

The rearrangement joins TRBV11-2 to TRBJ1-6, with a weak D call TRBD1 (5 bases). The CDR3 spans 14 residues. The V gene's germline CDR1 is SGHAT and CDR2 FQNNGV. Trimming pared 0 bases from V and 9 bases from J, leaving 9 bases between. CDR3: CASSLETESSPLHF. The CDR3 DNA sequence: TGTGCCAGCAGCTTAGAGACAGAGAGTTCACCCCTCCACTTT.

The chain employs TRBV5-5 and TRBJ2-2; D remains ambiguous. Germline CDR1 is SGHKS and CDR2 is YYEKEE (reference sequence). Trimming cost V 0 bases and J 3 bases, with 6 bases left between them. This CDR3 is built from 14 residues. CDR3 in amino acids: CASSLGTYTGELFF. The DNA for the CDR3 is TGTGCCAGCAGCTTGGGCACTTACACCGGGGAGCTGTTTTTT.

The CDR3 protein is CASRNVEKLFF. CDR3 coding DNA: TGTGCCAGCAGAAACGTGGAAAAACTGTTTTTT. The rearrangement uses TRBV19 and TRBJ1-4; unclear D gene. Looked up from germline, CDR1 is LNHDA and CDR2 is SQIVND (reference sequence). CDR3 size: 11 residues. Trimming pared 9 bases from V and 8 bases from J, leaving 10 bases between.

Concerning this clone: Other DNA sequences in this specimen translate into the identical CDR3. Written as DNA, the CDR3 is TGTGCCAGCAGCCAGAGGGAGACCCAGTACTTC. This codes for CASSQRETQYF. The chain joins TRBV14 to TRBJ2-5; D is uncertain. Germline V gives CDR1 SGHDN, CDR2 FVKESK. V was pared by 3 bases and J by 5 bases, with 4 bases between. The CDR3 has 11 residues.

The sample holds one count of this clone. The V call is TRBV27, the J call TRBJ1-6, with D perhaps matching TRBD1 (6 bases). This CDR3 comprises 15 residues. V lost 8 bases and J 6 bases, leaving 17 bases between the germline ends. Germline lookup yields CDR1 MNHEY and CDR2 SMNVEV (reference sequence). Here the CDR3 DNA reads TGTGCCAGCGGCCGGGGGGACAACCTTAATTCACCCCTCCACTTT. It codes for CASGRGDNLNSPLHF.

The chain joins TRBV2 to TRBJ1-5; 7 bases fit TRBD1. The germline CDR1 and CDR2 sequences are SNHLY and FYNNEI. Trimming at V came to 1 base and at J to 7 bases, leaving 4 bases not matched to a gene. The CDR3 consists of 14 residues. The CDR3 reads CASSEEGAGQPQHF. The CDR3 coding sequence is TGTGCCAGCAGTGAAGAGGGGGCCGGGCAGCCCCAGCATTTT.

The genes are TRBV5-1 and TRBJ1-1, with D maybe TRBD1 (6 bases). The CDR3 extends over 15 amino acids. The V gene lost 0 bases and the J gene lost 4 bases, with 13 bases spanning the gap. Germline-derived CDR1 and CDR2 are SGHRS and YFSETQ. The CDR3 spells CASSLDEGGGTEAFF. The CDR3 DNA reads TGCGCCAGCAGCTTGGACGAGGGAGGGGGCACTGAAGCTTTCTTT.

The chain employs TRBV7-9 and TRBJ2-1, with TRBD2 identical over 7 bases. Germline CDR1 SEHNR, CDR2 FQNEAQ (reference sequence). The CDR3 loop spans 14 amino acids. Trimming took 5 bases from V and 4 from J; bases not matched to a gene: 5. CDR3 protein: CASSPAGFYNEQFF. CDR3 nucleotides: TGTGCCAGCAGCCCAGCGGGGTTTTACAATGAGCAGTTCTTC.

The rearrangement joins TRBV24-1 to TRBJ1-2; D possibly corresponds to TRBD1 (6 bases). The CDR3 contains 15 residues. Germline V lookup: CDR1 KGHDR, CDR2 SFDVKD. V lost 4 bases to trimming and J lost 4 bases, with 15 bases between them. This CDR3 is CATSENDRPPYGYTF. The DNA for the CDR3 is TGTGCCACCAGTGAAAATGACAGGCCCCCCTATGGCTACACCTTC.

This chain uses TRBV9 with TRBJ2-3, with D possibly being TRBD1 (8 bases). The CDR3 sequence is 16 residues long. Germline V gene lookup returns CDR1 SGDLS and CDR2 YYNGEE. V gave up 0 bases and J gave up 4 bases, with 15 bases separating them. CDR3 sequence: CASSVVGQGGPDTQYF. The CDR3 bases are TGTGCCAGCAGCGTAGTAGGACAGGGAGGGCCAGATACGCAGTATTTT.

The V call is TRBV7-7, the J call TRBJ2-2; 8 nucleotides line up with TRBD1. V shed 1 base and J 7 bases; nucleotides not matched to a gene: 5. Germline CDR1 and CDR2: SSHAT and FNYEAQ (reference sequence). There are 15 residues in the CDR3. The CDR3 DNA sequence: TGTGCCAGCAGCTTAGGCCAGGGGGCAGGCGGGGAGCTGTTTTTT. Translated, it gives CASSLGQGAGGELFF.